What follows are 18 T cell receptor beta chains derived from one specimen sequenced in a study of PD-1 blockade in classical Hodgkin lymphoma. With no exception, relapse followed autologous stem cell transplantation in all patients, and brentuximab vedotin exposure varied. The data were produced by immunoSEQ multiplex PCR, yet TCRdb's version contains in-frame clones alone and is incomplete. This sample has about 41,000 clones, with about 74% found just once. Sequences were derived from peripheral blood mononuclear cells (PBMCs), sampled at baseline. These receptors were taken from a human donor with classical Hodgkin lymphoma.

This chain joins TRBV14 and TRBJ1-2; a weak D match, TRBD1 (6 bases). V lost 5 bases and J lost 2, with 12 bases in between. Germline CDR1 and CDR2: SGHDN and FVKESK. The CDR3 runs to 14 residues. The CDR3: CASSEGGYNYGYTF. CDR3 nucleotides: TGTGCCAGCAGCGAGGGGGGGTACAACTATGGCTACACCTTC.

As DNA, the CDR3 is TGTGCCACCATAAAAAGCTCTGGAAACACCATATATTTT. Protein sequence: CATIKSSGNTIYF. This chain joins TRBV28 and TRBJ1-3; D unresolved. Germline V gives CDR1 MDHEN, CDR2 SYDVKM. The CDR3 totals 13 residues. Trimming removed 10 bases at V and 0 bases at J, with 10 bases between.

DNA of the CDR3: TGTGCCAGCTCACTCGGGACGGCTTCCTACGAGCAGTACTTC. Translating gives CASSLGTASYEQYF. The rearrangement uses TRBV18 and TRBJ2-7; D tentatively fits TRBD1 or TRBD2 (5 bases each). The CDR3 contains 14 residues. The germline gives CDR1 KGHSH, CDR2 LQKENI. V lost 4 bases, J lost 1 base, and 11 bases lay in between.

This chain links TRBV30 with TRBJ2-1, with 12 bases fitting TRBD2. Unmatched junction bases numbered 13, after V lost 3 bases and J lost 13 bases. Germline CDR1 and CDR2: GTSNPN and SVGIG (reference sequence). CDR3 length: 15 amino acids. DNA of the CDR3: TGTGCCTGGAGGAGCTGGACTAGCGGGGCATTGTCCCAGTTCTTC. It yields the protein CAWRSWTSGALSQFF.

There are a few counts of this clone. The CDR3 reads CAWSGGYGYTF. The CDR3 DNA sequence: TGTGCCTGGAGTGGGGGTTATGGCTACACCTTC. The gene calls are TRBV30 and TRBJ1-2; D gene ambiguous. The V and J ends lost 1 base and 5 bases respectively, with 5 bases between them. The CDR3 spans 11 residues. CDR1 is GTSNPN and CDR2 is SVGIG in the germline V gene (reference sequence). Filled out from reference TRBV30 and TRBJ1-2, the complete variable domain reads SQTIHQWPATLVQPVGSPLSLECTVEGTSNPNLYWYRQAAGRGLQLLFYSVGIGQISSEVPQNLSASRPQDRQFILSSKKLLLSDSGFYLCAWSGGYGYTFGSGTRLTVV.

This CDR3 reads CASTAGQNLQETQYF. The CDR3 nucleotides are TGTGCCAGCACGGCGGGACAGAACCTCCAAGAGACCCAGTACTTC. The chain couples TRBV2 to TRBJ2-5, with D possibly matching TRBD1 (7 bases). Germline V gene data show CDR1 as SNHLY and CDR2 as FYNNEI. V was clipped by 7 bases and J by 1 base, with 16 bases between them. The CDR3 runs 15 residues.

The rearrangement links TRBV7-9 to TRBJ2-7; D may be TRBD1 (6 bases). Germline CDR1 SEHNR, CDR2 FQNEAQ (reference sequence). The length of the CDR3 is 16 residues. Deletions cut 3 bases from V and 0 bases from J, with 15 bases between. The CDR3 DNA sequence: TGTGCCAGCAGCTTCGGTTTGGGGACATCCTCCTACGAGCAGTACTTC. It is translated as CASSFGLGTSSYEQYF.

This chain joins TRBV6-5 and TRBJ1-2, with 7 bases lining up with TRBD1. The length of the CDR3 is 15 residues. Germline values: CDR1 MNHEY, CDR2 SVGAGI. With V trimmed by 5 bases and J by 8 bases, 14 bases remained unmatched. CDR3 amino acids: CASSLSAGQLNGYTF. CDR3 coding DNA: TGTGCCAGCAGTCTCTCAGCGGGACAGCTTAACGGCTACACCTTC.

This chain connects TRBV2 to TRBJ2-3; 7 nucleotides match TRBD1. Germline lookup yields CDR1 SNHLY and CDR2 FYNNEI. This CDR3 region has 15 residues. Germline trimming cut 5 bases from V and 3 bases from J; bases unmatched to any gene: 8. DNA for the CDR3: TGTGCCAGCAGTTACCCAGGGGGTGGTACAGATACGCAGTATTTT. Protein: CASSYPGGGTDTQYF.

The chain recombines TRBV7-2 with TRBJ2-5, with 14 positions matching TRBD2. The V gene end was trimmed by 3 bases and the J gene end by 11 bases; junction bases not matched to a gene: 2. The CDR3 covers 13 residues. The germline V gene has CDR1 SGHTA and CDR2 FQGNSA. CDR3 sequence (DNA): TGTGCCAGCAGCTTCGGGACTAGCGGGAGACAGTACTTC. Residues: CASSFGTSGRQYF.

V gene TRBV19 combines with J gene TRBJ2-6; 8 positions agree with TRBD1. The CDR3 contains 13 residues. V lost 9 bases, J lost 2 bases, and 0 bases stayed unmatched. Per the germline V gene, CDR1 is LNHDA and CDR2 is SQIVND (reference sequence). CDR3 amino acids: CARQGAGANVLTF. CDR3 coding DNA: TGTGCCAGACAGGGGGCTGGGGCCAACGTCCTGACTTTC.

CDR3 sequence: CASSPEPGRAKNIQYF. CDR3 DNA sequence: TGTGCCAGCAGCCCGGAGCCTGGTAGAGCCAAAAACATTCAGTACTTC. This rearrangement joins TRBV7-2 to TRBJ2-4; D remains unclear. The germline CDR1 and CDR2 sequences are SGHTA and FQGNSA. V was shortened by 5 bases and J by 0 bases, with 14 bases between the two germline ends. This CDR3 spans 16 amino acids.

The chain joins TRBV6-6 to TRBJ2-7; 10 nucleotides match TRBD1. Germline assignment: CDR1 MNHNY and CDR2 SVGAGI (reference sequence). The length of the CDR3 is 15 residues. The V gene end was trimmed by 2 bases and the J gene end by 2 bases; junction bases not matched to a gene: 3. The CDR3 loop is CASSYTGQGAYEQYF. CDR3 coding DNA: TGTGCCAGCAGTTACACTGGACAGGGGGCCTACGAGCAGTACTTC.

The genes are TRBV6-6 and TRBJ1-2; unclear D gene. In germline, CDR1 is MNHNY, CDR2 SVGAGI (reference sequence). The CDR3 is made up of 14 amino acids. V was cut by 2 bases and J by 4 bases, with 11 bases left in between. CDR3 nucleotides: TGTGCCAGCAGTTACGGTGTCGGCGCCTATGGCTACACCTTC. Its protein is CASSYGVGAYGYTF.

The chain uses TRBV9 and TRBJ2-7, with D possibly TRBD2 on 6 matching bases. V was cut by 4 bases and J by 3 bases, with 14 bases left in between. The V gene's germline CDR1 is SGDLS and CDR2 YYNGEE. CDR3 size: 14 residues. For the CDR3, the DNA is TGTGCCAGCAGCCTCGTGCGGGGAGGCTACGAGCAGTACTTC. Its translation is CASSLVRGGYEQYF.

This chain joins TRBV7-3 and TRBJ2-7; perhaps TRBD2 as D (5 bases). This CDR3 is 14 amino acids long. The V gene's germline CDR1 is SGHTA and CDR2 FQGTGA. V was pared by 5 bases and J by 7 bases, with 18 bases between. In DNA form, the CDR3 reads TGTGCCAGCAGCCCGGGGTTGGGAGTACGAGAGCAGTACTTC. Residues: CASSPGLGVREQYF.

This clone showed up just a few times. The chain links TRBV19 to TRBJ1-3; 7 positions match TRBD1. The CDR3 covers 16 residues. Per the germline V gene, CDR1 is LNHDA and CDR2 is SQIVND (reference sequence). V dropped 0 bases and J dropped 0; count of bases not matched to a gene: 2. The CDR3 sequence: CASSIDRDSSGNTIYF. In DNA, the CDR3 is TGTGCCAGTAGTATAGATCGGGACAGCTCTGGAAACACCATATATTTT.

CDR3: CAWNPWQGNTEAFF. In DNA form, the CDR3 reads TGTGCCTGGAACCCTTGGCAGGGGAACACTGAAGCTTTCTTT. This rearrangement joins TRBV30 to TRBJ1-1; the D gene is possibly TRBD1 (5 bases). CDR1 and CDR2 (germline): GTSNPN, SVGIG (reference sequence). Trimming left V 4 bases short and J 1 base short, with 13 bases between. CDR3 length equals 14 residues.